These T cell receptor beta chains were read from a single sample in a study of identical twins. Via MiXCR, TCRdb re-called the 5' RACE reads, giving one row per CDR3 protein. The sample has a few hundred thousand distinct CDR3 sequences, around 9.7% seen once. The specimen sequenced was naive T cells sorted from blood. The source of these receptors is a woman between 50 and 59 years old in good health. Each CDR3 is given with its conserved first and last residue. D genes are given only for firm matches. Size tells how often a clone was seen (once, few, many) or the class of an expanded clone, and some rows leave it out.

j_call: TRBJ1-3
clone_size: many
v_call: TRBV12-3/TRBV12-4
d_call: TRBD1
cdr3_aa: CASRKTGGTTGNTIYF
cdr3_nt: TGTGCCAGCAGGAAGACAGGGGGCACCACTGGAAACACCATATATTTT

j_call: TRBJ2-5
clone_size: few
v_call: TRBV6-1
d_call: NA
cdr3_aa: CASSVDSSGETQYF
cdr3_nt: TGTGCCAGCAGTGTAGACAGCAGCGGAGAGACCCAGTACTTC

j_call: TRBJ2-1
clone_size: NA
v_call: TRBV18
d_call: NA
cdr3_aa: CASSERFEQFF
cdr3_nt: TGTGCCAGCTCAGAGCGGTTTGAGCAGTTCTTC

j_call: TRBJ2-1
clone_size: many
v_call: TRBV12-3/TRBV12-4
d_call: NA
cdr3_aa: CASSLGGSPNEQFF
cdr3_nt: TGTGCCAGCAGTTTAGGGGGGAGCCCCAATGAGCAGTTCTTC

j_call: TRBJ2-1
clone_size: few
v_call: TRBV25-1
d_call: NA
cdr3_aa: CASSEFGEQFF
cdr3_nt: TGTGCCAGCAGTGAATTCGGTGAGCAGTTCTTC

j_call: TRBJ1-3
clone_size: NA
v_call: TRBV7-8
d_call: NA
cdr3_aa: CASSTTGGNTIYF
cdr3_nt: TGTGCCAGCAGCACAACTGGCGGAAACACCATATATTTT

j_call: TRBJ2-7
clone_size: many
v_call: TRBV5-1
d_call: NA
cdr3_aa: CASSLDGPIYEQYF
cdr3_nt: TGCGCCAGCAGCCTAGACGGACCGATCTACGAGCAGTACTTC

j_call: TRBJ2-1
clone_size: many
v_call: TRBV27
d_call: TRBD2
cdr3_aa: CASSFGGSSYNEQFF
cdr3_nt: TGTGCCAGCAGTTTCGGCGGGAGTTCCTACAATGAGCAGTTCTTC

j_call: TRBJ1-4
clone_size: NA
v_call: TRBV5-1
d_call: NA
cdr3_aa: CASSSRTTNEKLFF
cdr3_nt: TGCGCCAGCAGCTCACGCACGACTAATGAAAAACTGTTTTTT

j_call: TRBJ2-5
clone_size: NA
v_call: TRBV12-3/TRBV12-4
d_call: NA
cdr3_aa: CASSFQGMGFVTQYF
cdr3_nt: TGTGCCAGCAGTTTTCAGGGGATGGGATTTGTGACCCAGTACTTC

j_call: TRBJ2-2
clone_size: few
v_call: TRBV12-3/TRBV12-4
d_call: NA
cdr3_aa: CASSWGLLAFNTGELFF
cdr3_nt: TGTGCCAGCAGTTGGGGTTTGCTAGCATTTAACACCGGGGAGCTGTTTTTT

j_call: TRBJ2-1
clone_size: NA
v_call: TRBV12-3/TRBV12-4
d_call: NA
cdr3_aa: CASSRTGTINEQFF
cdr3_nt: TGTGCCAGCAGCCGAACCGGGACCATAAATGAGCAGTTCTTC

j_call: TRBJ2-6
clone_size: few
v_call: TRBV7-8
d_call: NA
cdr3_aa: CASSSGGGANVLTF
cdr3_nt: TGTGCCAGCAGCTCTGGTGGTGGGGCCAACGTCCTGACTTTC

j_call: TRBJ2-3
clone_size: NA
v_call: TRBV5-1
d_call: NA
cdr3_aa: CASSFRDSAVDTQYF
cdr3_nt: TGCGCCAGCAGTTTCCGGGACTCAGCCGTAGATACGCAGTATTTT

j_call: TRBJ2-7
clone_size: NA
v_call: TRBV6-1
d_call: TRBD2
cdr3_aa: CARKKGLAGGPYEQYF
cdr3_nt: TGTGCCAGAAAGAAGGGACTAGCGGGAGGGCCCTACGAGCAGTACTTC

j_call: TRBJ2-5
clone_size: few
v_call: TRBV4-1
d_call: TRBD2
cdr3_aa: CASSQGGLAVGVETQYF
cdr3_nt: TGCGCCAGCAGCCAAGGGGGACTAGCGGTTGGAGTCGAGACCCAGTACTTC

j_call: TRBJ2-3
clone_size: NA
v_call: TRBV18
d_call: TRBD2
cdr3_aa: CASSPRGGADTQYF
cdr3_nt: TGTGCCAGCTCACCACGGGGAGGGGCAGATACGCAGTATTTT

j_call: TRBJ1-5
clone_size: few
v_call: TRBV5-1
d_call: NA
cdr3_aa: CASSLGGIDQPQHF
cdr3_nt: TGCGCCAGCAGCTTGGGGGGCATCGATCAGCCCCAGCATTTT

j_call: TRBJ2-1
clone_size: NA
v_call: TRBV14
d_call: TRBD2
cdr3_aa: CASSHGLAGPWYNEQFF
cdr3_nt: TGTGCCAGCAGCCACGGACTAGCGGGACCATGGTACAATGAGCAGTTCTTC

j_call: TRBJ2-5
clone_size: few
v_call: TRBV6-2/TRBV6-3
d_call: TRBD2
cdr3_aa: CASSRFFTSGSQETQYF
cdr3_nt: TGTGCCAGCAGCCGATTTTTCACTAGCGGGAGCCAAGAGACCCAGTACTTC

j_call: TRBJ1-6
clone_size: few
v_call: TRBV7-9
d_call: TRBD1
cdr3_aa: CASSPRTGTGNSPLHF
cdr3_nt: TGTGCCAGCAGCCCCAGGACAGGGACGGGTAATTCACCCCTCCACTTT

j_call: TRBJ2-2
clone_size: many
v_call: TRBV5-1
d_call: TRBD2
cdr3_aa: CASSPAGGLNTGELFF
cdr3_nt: TGCGCCAGCAGCCCAGCGGGAGGCCTCAACACCGGGGAGCTGTTTTTT

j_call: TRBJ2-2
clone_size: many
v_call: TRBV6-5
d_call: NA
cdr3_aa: CASSPSTRLPNTGELFF
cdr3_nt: TGTGCCAGCAGCCCCTCAACAAGACTACCCAACACCGGGGAGCTGTTTTTT

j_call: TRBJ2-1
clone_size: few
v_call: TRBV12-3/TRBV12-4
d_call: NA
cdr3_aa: CASSLVPGQAEQFF
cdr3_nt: TGTGCCAGCAGTTTAGTCCCCGGGCAGGCTGAGCAGTTCTTC

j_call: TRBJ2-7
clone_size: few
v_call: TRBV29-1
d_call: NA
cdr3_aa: CSVEGGVGADYEQYF
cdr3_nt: TGCAGCGTTGAAGGCGGGGTCGGGGCGGATTACGAGCAGTACTTC

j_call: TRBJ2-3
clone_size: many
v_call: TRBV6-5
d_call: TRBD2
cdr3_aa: CASSHLAGAEWDTQYF
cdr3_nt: TGTGCCAGCAGTCACCTAGCGGGAGCCGAGTGGGATACGCAGTATTTT

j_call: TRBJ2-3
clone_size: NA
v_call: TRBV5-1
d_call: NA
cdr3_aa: CASSPLGGPGSDTQYF
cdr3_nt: TGCGCCAGCAGCCCGTTGGGGGGCCCCGGGTCAGATACGCAGTATTTT

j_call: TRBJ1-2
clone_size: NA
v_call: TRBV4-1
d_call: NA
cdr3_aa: CASSQDRAGVLGGYTF
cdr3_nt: TGCGCCAGCAGCCAAGATCGCGCAGGGGTGTTGGGTGGCTACACCTTC

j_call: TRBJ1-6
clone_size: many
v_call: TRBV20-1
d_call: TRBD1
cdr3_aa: CSAKPGQGLSPLHF
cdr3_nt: TGCAGTGCTAAACCGGGACAGGGGTTATCACCCCTCCACTTT

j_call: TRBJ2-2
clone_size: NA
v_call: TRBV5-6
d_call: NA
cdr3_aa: CASSFDRTNTGELFF
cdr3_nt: TGTGCCAGCAGCTTCGACAGGACGAACACCGGGGAGCTGTTTTTT

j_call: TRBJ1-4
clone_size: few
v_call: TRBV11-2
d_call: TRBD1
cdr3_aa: CASSFSGQGYEKLFF
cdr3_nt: TGTGCCAGCAGTTTTTCGGGACAGGGGTATGAAAAACTGTTTTTT

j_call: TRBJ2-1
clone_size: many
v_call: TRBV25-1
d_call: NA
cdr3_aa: CASKGEVHNEQFF
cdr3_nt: TGTGCCAGCAAAGGGGAGGTCCACAATGAGCAGTTCTTC

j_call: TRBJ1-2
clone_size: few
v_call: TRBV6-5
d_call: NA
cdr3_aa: CASSPQGGGYTF
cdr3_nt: TGTGCCAGCAGCCCCCAGGGAGGCGGCTACACCTTC

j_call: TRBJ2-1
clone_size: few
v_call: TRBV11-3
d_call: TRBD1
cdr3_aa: CASSGGTGLLSEQFF
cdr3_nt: TGTGCCAGCAGCGGGGGGACAGGGTTGCTTTCTGAGCAGTTCTTC

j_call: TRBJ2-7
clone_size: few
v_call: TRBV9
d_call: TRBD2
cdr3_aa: CASSTSGSALSYEQYF
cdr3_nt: TGTGCCAGCAGCACTAGCGGGAGCGCTCTGTCCTACGAGCAGTACTTC

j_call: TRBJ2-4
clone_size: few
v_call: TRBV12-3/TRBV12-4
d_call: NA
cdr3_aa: CASSAGHVQYF
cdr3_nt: TGTGCCAGCAGTGCTGGACACGTTCAGTACTTC

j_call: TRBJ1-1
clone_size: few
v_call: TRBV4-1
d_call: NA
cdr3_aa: CASSLMGQEEAFF
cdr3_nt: TGCGCCAGCAGCCTAATGGGGCAGGAAGAAGCTTTCTTT

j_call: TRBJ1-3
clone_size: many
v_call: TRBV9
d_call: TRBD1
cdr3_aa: CASSAPSTGGSGNTIYF
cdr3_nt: TGTGCCAGCAGCGCCCCTTCGACAGGGGGGTCTGGAAACACCATATATTTT

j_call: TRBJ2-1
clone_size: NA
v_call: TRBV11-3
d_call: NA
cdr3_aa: CASSLGGRWGDEQFF
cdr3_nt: TGTGCCAGCAGCTTAGGGGGTCGTTGGGGGGATGAGCAGTTCTTC

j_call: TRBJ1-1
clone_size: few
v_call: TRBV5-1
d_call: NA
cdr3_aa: CASSLVRMNTEAFF
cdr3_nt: TGCGCCAGCAGCTTGGTACGGATGAACACTGAAGCTTTCTTT

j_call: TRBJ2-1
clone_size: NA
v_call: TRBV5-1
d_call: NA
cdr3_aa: CASSSIVGGAGEQFF
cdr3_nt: TGCGCCAGCAGCTCCATAGTGGGAGGCGCGGGTGAGCAGTTCTTC